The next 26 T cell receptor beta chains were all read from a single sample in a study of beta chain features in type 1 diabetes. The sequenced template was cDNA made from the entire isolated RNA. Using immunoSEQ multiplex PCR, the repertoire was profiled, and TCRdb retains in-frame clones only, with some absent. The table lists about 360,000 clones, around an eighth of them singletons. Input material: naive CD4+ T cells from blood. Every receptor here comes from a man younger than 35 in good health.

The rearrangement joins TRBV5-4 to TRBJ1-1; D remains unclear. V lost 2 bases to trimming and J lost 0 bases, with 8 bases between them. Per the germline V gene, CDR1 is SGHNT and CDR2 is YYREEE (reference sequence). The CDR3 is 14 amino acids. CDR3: CASSLELMNTEAFF. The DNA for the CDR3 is TGTGCCAGCAGCTTAGAGCTTATGAACACTGAAGCTTTCTTT.

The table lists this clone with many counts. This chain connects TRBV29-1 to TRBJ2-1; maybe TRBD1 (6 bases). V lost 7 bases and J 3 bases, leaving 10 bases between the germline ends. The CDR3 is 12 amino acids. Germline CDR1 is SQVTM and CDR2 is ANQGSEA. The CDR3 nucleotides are TGCAGCGCCCAGGGGAGCTACAATGAGCAGTTCTTC. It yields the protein CSAQGSYNEQFF.

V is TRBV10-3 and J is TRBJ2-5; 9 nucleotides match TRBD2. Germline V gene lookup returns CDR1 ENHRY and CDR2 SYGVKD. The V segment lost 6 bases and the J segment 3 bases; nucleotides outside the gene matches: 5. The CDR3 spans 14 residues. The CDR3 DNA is TGTGCCATCAGCCTAGCGGGGACCGAAGAGACCCAGTACTTC. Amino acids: CAISLAGTEETQYF.

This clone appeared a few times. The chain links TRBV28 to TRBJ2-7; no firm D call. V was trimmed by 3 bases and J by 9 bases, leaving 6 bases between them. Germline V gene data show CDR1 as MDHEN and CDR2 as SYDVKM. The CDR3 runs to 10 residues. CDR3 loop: CASSLGRQYF. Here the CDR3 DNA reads TGTGCCAGCAGTTTGGGCCGGCAGTACTTC.

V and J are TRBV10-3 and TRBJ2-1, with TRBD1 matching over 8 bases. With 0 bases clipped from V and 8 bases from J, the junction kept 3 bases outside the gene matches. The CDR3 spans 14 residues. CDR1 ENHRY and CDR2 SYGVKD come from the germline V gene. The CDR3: CAISESMTGDEQFF. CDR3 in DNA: TGTGCCATCAGTGAGTCGATGACAGGGGATGAGCAGTTCTTC.

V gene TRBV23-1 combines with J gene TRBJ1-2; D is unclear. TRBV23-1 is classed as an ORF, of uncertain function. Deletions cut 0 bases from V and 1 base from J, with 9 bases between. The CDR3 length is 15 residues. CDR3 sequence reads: CASSQSRVLNYGYTF. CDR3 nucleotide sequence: TGCGCCAGCAGTCAATCTAGAGTGCTTAACTATGGCTACACCTTC.

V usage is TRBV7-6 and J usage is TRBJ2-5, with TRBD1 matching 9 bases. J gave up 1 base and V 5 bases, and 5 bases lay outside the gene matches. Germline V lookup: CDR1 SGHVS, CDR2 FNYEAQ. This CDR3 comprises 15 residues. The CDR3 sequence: CASSPGQGFQETQYF. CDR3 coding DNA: TGTGCCAGCAGCCCGGGACAGGGCTTCCAAGAGACCCAGTACTTC.

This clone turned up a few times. The DNA for the CDR3 is TGTGCCTGGAGCGCCAAAGCCAACTATGGCTACACCTTC. Protein: CAWSAKANYGYTF. The chain uses TRBV30 and TRBJ1-2; D not resolved. The germline V and J ends were trimmed by 3 bases and 2 bases, with 10 bases remaining between them. Germline V gene data show CDR1 as GTSNPN and CDR2 as SVGIG (reference sequence). The CDR3 consists of 13 residues.

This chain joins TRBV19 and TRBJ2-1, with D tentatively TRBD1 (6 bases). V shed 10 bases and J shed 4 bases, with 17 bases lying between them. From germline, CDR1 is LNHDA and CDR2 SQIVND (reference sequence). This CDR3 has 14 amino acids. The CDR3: CATRRTDEYNEQFF. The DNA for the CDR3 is TGTGCCACCAGAAGGACAGACGAATACAATGAGCAGTTCTTC.

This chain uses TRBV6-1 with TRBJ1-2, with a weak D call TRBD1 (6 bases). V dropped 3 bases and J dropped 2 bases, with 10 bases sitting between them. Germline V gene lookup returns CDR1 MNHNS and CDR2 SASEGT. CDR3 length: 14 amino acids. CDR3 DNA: TGTGCCAGCAGTGACCGAAGGGGGAACTATGGCTACACCTTC. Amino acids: CASSDRRGNYGYTF.

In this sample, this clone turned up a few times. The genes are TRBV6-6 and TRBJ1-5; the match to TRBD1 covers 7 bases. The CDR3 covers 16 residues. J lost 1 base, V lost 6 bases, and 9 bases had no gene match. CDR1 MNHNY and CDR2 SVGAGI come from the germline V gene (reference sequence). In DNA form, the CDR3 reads TGTGCCAGCAGGGCCCCGACAGGGAGGAGCAATCAGCCCCAGCATTTT. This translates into CASRAPTGRSNQPQHF.

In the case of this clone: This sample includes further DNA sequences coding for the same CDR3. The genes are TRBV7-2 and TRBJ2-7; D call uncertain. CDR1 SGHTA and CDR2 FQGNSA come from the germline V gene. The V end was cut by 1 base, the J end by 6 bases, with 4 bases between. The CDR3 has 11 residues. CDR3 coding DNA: TGTGCCAGCAGCTTAGTCTCCGAGCAGTACTTC. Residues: CASSLVSEQYF.

DNA for the CDR3: TGTGCCTGGAGTGTAGCAGCGCTCAGCACAGATACGCAGTATTTT. Its translation: CAWSVAALSTDTQYF. This chain joins TRBV30 and TRBJ2-3, with no clear D. Trimming stripped 0 bases from V and 0 bases from J, with 10 bases between. CDR1 GTSNPN and CDR2 SVGIG come from the germline V gene (reference sequence). This CDR3 is 15 amino acids long.

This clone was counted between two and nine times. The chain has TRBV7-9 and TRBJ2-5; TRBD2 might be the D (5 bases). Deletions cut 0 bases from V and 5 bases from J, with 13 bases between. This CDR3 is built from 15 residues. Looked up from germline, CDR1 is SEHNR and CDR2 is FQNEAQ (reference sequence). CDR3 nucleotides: TGTGCCAGCAGCTTAGCGAGGGTGGGGATGGAGACCCAGTACTTC. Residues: CASSLARVGMETQYF.

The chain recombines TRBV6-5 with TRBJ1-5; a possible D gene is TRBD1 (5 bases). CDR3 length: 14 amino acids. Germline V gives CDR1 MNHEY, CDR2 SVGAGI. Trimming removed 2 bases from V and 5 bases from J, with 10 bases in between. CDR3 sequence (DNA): TGTGCCAGCAGTTACGGGCAGGGATATCAGCCCCAGCATTTT. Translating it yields CASSYGQGYQPQHF.

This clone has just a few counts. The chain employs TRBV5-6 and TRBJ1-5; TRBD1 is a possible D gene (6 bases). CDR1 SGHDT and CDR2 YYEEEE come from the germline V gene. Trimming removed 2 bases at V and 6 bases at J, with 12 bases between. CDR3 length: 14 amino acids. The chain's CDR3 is CASSFGRGVQPQHF. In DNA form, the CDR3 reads TGTGCCAGCAGCTTCGGCAGGGGAGTTCAGCCCCAGCATTTT.

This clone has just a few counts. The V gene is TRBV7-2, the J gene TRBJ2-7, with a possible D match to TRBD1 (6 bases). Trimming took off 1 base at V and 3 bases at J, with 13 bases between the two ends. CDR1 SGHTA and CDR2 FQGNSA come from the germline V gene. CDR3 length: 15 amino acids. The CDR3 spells CASSLETGTVYEQYF. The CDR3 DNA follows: TGTGCCAGCAGCTTAGAGACAGGTACGGTCTACGAGCAGTACTTC.

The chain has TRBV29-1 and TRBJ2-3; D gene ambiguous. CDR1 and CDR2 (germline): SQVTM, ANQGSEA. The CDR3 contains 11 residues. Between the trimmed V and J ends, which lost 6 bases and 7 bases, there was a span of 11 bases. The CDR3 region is CSVRYSNTQYF. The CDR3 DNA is TGCAGCGTGCGATATAGTAATACGCAGTATTTT.

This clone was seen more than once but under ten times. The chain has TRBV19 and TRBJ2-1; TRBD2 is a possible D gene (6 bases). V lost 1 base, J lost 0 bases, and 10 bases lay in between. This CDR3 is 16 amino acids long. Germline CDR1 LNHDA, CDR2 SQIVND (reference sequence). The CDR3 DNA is TGTGCCAGTAGTATAGCCGGGGGTCGCTCCTACAATGAGCAGTTCTTC. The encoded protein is CASSIAGGRSYNEQFF.

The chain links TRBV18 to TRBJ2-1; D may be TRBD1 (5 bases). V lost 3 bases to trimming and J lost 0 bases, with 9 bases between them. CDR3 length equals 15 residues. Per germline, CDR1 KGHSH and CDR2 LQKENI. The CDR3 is CASSPTVGSYNEQFF. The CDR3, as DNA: TGTGCCAGCTCACCGACAGTAGGCTCCTACAATGAGCAGTTCTTC.

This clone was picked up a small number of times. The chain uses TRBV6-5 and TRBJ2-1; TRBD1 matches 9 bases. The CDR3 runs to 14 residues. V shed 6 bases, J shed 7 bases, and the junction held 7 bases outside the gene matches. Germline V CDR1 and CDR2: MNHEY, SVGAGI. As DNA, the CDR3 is TGTGCCAGCAGAACCGGGACAGGGTGGAATGAGCAGTTCTTC. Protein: CASRTGTGWNEQFF.

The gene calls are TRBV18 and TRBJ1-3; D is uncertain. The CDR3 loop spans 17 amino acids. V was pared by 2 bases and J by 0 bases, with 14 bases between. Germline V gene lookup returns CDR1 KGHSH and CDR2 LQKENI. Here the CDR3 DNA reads TGTGCCAGCTCACCAAGGCGGGCAGCCCTCTCTGGAAACACCATATATTTT. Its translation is CASSPRRAALSGNTIYF.

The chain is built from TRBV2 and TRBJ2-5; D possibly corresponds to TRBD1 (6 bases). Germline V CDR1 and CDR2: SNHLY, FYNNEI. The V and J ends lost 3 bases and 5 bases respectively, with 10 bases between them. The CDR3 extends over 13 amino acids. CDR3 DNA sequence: TGTGCCAGCAGTGAGACAGGTTACGAGACCCAGTACTTC. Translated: CASSETGYETQYF.

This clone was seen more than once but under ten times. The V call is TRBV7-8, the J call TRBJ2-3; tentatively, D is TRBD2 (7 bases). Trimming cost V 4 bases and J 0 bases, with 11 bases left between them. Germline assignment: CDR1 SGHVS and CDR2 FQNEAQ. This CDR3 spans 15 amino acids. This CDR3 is CASSSRGASTDTQYF. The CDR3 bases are TGTGCCAGCAGCTCCCGGGGGGCGAGCACAGATACGCAGTATTTT.

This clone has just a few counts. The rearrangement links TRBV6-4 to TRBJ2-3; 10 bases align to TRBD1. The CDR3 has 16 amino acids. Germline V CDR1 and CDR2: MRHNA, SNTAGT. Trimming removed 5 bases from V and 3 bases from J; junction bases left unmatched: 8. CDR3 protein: CASSINPGQGTDTQYF. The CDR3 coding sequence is TGTGCCAGCAGTATCAACCCGGGACAGGGGACAGATACGCAGTATTTT.

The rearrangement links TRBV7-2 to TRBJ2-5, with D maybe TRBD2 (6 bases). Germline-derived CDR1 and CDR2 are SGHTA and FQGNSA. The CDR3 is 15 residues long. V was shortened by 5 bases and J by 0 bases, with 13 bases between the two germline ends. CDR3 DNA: TGTGCCAGCAGCCCCAACGCGGGGTACCAAGAGACCCAGTACTTC. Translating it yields CASSPNAGYQETQYF.